Sequencing of this T cell receptor (beta chain) was carried out in a study of cytomegalovirus exposure and HLA in healthy donors. The CDR3 runs to 14 residues. Germline trimming cut 2 bases from V and 4 bases from J; bases unmatched to any gene: 3. Germline CDR1 reads SGDLS; CDR2 reads YYNGEE. With respect to this clone: Antigen unknown.

Whole-study findings and limits: Per a prior analysis, the majority of TCR beta V segments were productive roughly 90% or roughly 30% of the time.

13 Jbeta primers and 60 Vbeta primers were used for the PCR. The data were produced by immunoSEQ multiplex PCR, yet TCRdb's version contains in-frame clones alone and is incomplete. The sample has some 89,000 clones, around 81% seen once. The J gene is TRBJ2-7, the V gene TRBV9; 10 nucleotides match TRBD1. The receptor's source is a woman in her twenties or thirties in good health and CMV-seronegative. Sequencing was carried out using PBMCs. This CDR3 is CASSVGQGRYEQYF. CDR3 DNA: TGTGCCAGCAGCGTGGGACAGGGGAGGTACGAGCAGTACTTC. Full variable domain (remainder filled in from reference TRBV9 and TRBJ2-7): DSGVTQTPKHLITATGQRVTLRCSPRSGDLSVYWYQQSLDQGLQFLIQYYNGEERAKGNILERFSAQQFPDLHSELNLSSLELGDSALYFCASSVGQGRYEQYFGPGTRLTVT.